A few counts support the clone carrying this T cell receptor beta chain. The CDR3 totals 16 residues. Trimming cost V 2 bases and J 7 bases; bases outside gene matches: 13. CDR1 MNHEY and CDR2 SMNVEV come from the germline V gene (reference sequence). Primers used in a second PCR of roughly 6 to 12 cycles were a sample-barcoded 5' primer and a J-beta primer mix. TCRdb independently ran MiXCR on the 5' RACE reads; one entry per CDR3 protein. The sample records over 700,000 distinct CDR3 sequences, 20% to 25% being singletons. These data belong to a study of blood T cells in healthy people across ages. Collection of 7.5 to 10 milliliters of peripheral blood was performed for each donor. Every sample had a minimum of 6.5 million PBMCs isolated. These data also featured in a second study, about T cells of mothers and their children. That source adds: Detection yielded no persistent microchimeric T cell clones.

The chain joins TRBV27 to TRBJ2-7; TRBD2 matches 8 bases. Sequencing used blood. The receptor was derived from a boy under 18 in good health. Written as DNA, the CDR3 is TGTGCCAGCAGTTTACCCCGGGGTAGCGGGATGGGTGAGCAGTACTTC. Translating it yields CASSLPRGSGMGEQYF.